This T cell receptor beta chain was observed in a study of blood T cells in healthy people across ages. Study results and caveats: Long-lived donors carried more naive CD4+ cells and greater diversity than aged donors. Observed TCR beta diversity showed a strong correlation with the percentage of naive T cells as measured by flow cytometry. Older age coincided with a roughly linear decline in TCR beta diversity per million T cells.

A second PCR of roughly 6 to 12 cycles used a sample-barcoded 5' primer and a J-beta primer mix. TCRdb re-called the 5' RACE reads with MiXCR, one entry per CDR3 protein. The profile shows hundreds of thousands of distinct CDR3 sequences, around 46% of them singletons. Worth noting for this clonotype: The antigen remains unidentified.

Per the germline V gene, CDR1 is LGHDT and CDR2 is YNNKEL (reference sequence). CDR3 length equals 14 residues. Donors ranged from roughly 6 to 100 years old and were healthy Caucasians in Russia. The rearrangement joins TRBV3-1 to TRBJ2-7; D is unclear. The J call may be wrong; the DNA end is better matched by TRBJ2-5. The clonotype was recovered from a man in his thirties or forties in good health. The sample comprised blood. The CDR3, as DNA: TGTGCCAGCAGCCAAGATCTGGACGGAAAGACCCAGTACTTC. Translating it yields CASSQDLDGKTQYF.